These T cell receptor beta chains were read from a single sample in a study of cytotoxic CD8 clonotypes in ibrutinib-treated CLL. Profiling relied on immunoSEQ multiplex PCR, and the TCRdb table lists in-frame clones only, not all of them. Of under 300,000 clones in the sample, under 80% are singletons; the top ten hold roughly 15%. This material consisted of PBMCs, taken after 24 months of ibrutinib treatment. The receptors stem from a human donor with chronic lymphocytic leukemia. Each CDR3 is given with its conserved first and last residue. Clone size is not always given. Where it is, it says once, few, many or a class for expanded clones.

CASSSPGDLDGYTF	.	TRBV27	14
CASSYGTLESDTQYF	.	TRBV6-5	15
CATNQDRGSYEQYF	.	TRBV15	14
CASTTDGGQQYF	few	TRBV6-1	12
CASTPGDKAREQYF	.	TRBV28	14
CASSTGTVPEAFF	.	TRBV5-1	13
CASSLDRASNQPQHF	.	TRBV6-6	15
CASTADSYEQYF	once	TRBV5-4	12
CASSLYRYNEQFF	.	TRBV5-6	13
CASSSRYEQYF	.	TRBV7-2	11
CASSHVAYEQYF	.	TRBV6-6	12
CASSPNPPAASASREQYF	few	TRBV18	18
CSWVGDSEKLFF	.	TRBV29-1	12
CASRRQEINSPLHF	.	TRBV6-5	14
CASTSGGGREQYF	few	TRBV6-5	13
CASSTLGQGKGADTQYF	.	TRBV27	17
CASSGGSGLGANVLTF	.	TRBV6-4	16
CASSTWDRGDTGELFF	once	TRBV9	16
CASSRDRVNYGYTF	.	TRBV19	14
CASSYTTGGAYEQYF	.	TRBV4-2	15
CASGIGGEQFF	.	TRBV9	11
CASSLSSELFF	.	TRBV5-1	11
CASSQRKAASTDTQYF	few	TRBV4-2	16
CAWSVNLGSGAIVLTF	once	TRBV30	16
CASTRPPVNVLTF	.	TRBV9	13
CASSPGQPNQPQHF	.	TRBV6-6	14
CASSEGPTQGVYGYTF	.	TRBV7-6	16
CASSLAETGHYEQYF	.	TRBV7-2	15
CASSPRQGRAQSYEQYF	.	TRBV27	17
CASQRASYEQYF	few	TRBV30	12
CASRDTNSPLHF	.	TRBV27	12
CASSLGDRESYEQYF	.	TRBV11-1	15
CASFGQGSYEQYF	.	TRBV18	13
CASSQEALRGDGNTIYF	.	TRBV4-1	17
CASSFGTISEQYF	.	TRBV5-6	13
CASTEPGANVLTF	.	TRBV27	13
CSVDAGGSYEQYF	.	TRBV29-1	13
CASSPRGQGRHGEQFF	.	TRBV11-2	16
CASSQAVAGGLRSGELFF	once	TRBV4-2	18
CASSPGLKLETQYF	.	TRBV27	14
CATSSQSTDTQYF	few	TRBV15	13
CASSVGQPNEKLFF	once	TRBV6-5	14
CASSPRHGGQSEQYF	.	TRBV9	15
CAWGTSTDTQYF	.	TRBV30	12
CASRTTGRDGYTF	few	TRBV28	13
CASSQDRGLFF	.	TRBV14	11
CAISGAYEQYF	.	TRBV10-3	11
CASRESAKETQYF	.	TRBV6-5	13
CASSPAGDGYEQYF	once	TRBV27	14
CASSLTGVSDYEQYF	.	TRBV7-3	15
CASSWAGTDDYGYTF	.	TRBV28	15
CASSTARPTNEKLFF	.	TRBV19	15
CASSTQPGLDYEQYF	few	TRBV7-2	15